This T cell receptor (beta chain) was obtained from a study of T-cell reconstitution after alpha-beta-depleted transplantation in children. This clonotype appeared many times. Its antigen is as yet unknown. General observations from the study: After one year, T-cell counts and TCRbeta diversity mostly came from new T cells.

Unique molecular identifiers were incorporated into the prepared TCRbeta library. A single record per CDR3 protein comes from TCRdb applying MiXCR to the PCR reads. The sample yields several thousand distinct CDR3 sequences, 10% to 12% seen once. Source: PBMCs, mostly from graft donor cells, taken 360 days after TCRalphabeta/CD19-depleted stem cell transplant. The clonotype comes from a patient aged 2 to 10 who had a stem cell transplant for inherited bone marrow failure, so the T cells may come from the graft donor.

Here the CDR3 DNA reads TGTGCCAGCAGAACCGGGACTAGCTTCGCCGGGGAGCTGTTTTTT. Protein: CASRTGTSFAGELFF. The chain uses TRBV6-2 or TRBV6-3 and TRBJ2-2, with TRBD2 matching over 9 bases. Germline CDR1 and CDR2: MNHEY and SVGEGT. V lost 6 bases to trimming and J lost 6 bases; unmatched junction nucleotides: 8. The CDR3 covers 15 residues.